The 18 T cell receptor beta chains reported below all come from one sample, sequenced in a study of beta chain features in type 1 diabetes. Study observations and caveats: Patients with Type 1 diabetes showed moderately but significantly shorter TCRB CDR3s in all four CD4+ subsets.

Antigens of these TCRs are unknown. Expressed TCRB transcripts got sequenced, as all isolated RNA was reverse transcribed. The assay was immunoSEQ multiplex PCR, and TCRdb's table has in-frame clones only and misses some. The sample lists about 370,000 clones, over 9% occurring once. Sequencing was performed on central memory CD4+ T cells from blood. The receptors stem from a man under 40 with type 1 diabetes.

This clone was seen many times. Here the CDR3 reads CASSSSHSGGNTIYF. Here the CDR3 DNA reads TGTGCCAGCAGTTCATCTCATAGTGGCGGAAACACCATATATTTT. The chain couples TRBV28 to TRBJ1-3; D uncertain. Germline V gene sequence: CDR1 MDHEN, CDR2 SYDVKM. CDR3 length equals 15 residues. Trimming removed 4 bases at V and 4 bases at J, with 14 bases between.

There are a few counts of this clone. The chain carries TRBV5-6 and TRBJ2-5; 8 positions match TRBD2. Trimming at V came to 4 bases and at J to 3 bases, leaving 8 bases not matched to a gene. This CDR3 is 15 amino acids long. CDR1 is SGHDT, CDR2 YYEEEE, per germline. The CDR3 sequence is CASSLYRTSKETQYF. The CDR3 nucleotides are TGTGCCAGCAGCCTATACAGGACTAGCAAAGAGACCCAGTACTTC.

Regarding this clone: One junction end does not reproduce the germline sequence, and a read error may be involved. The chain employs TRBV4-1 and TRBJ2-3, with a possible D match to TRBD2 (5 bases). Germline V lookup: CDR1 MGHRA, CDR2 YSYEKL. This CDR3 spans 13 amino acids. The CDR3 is CASSRDRENTQYF. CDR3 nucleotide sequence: TGTGCCAGCAGCCGCGACCGGGAAAATACGCAGTATTTT.

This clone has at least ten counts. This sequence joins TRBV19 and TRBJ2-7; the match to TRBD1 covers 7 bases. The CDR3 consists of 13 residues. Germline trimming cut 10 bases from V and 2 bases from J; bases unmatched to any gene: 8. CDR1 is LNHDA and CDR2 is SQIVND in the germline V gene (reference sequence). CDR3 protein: CATTGTETYEQYF. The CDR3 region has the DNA TGTGCCACTACCGGGACAGAGACCTACGAGCAGTACTTC.

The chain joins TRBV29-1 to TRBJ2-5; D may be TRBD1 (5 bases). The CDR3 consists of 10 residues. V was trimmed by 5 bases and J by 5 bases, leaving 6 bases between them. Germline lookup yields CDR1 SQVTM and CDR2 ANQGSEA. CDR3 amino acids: CSVRGETQYF. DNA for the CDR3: TGCAGCGTTAGGGGTGAGACCCAGTACTTC.

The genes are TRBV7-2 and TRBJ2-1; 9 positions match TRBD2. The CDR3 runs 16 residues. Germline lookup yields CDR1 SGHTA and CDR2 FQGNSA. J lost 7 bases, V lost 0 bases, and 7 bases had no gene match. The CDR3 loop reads CASSLALAGTQNEQFF. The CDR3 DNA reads TGTGCCAGCAGCTTAGCGCTAGCGGGAACTCAAAATGAGCAGTTCTTC.

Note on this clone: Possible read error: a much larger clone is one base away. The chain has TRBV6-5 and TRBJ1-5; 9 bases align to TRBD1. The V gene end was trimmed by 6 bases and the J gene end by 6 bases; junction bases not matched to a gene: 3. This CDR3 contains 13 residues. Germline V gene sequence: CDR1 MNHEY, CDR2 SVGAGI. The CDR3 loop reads CASRQGAAQPQHF. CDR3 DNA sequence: TGTGCCAGCAGACAGGGGGCGGCTCAGCCCCAGCATTTT.

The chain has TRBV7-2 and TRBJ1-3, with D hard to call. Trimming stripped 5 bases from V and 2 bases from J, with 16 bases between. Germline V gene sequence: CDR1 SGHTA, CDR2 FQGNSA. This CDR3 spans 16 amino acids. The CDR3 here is CASSAAFFGAGNTIYF. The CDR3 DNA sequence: TGTGCCAGCAGCGCAGCCTTCTTTGGCGCTGGAAACACCATATATTTT.

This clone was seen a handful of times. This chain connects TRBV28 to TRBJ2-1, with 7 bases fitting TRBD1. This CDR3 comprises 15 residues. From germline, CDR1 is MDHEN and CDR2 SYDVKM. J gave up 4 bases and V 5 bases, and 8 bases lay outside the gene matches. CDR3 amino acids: CASSQTGSGYNEQFF. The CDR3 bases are TGTGCCAGCAGTCAGACAGGGTCCGGTTACAATGAGCAGTTCTTC.

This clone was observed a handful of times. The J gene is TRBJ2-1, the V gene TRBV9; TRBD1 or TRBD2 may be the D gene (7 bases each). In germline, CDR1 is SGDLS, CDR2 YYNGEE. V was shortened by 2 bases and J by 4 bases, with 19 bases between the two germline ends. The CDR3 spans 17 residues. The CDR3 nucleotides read TGTGCCAGCAGCGTCTCAGGGGGGACTACCATTTACAATGAGCAGTTCTTC. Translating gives CASSVSGGTTIYNEQFF.

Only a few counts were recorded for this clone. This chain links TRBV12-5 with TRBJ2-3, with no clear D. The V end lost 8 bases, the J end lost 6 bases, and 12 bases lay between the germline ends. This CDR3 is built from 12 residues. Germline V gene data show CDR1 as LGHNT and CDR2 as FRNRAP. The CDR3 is CASTLNGDTQYF. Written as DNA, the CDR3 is TGTGCTAGTACCCTCAACGGTGATACGCAGTATTTT.

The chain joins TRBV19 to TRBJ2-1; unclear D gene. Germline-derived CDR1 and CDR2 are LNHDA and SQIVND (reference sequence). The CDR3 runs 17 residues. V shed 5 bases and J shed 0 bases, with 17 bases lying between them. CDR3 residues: CASSRKQRTDSYNEQFF. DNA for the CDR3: TGTGCCAGTAGTCGCAAACAGAGAACCGACTCCTACAATGAGCAGTTCTTC.

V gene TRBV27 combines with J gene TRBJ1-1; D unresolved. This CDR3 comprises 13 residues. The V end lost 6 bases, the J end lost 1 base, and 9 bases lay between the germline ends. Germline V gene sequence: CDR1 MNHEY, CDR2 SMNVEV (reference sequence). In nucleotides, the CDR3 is TGTGCCAGCAGGGTGGTAGGGAACACTGAAGCTTTCTTT. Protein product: CASRVVGNTEAFF.

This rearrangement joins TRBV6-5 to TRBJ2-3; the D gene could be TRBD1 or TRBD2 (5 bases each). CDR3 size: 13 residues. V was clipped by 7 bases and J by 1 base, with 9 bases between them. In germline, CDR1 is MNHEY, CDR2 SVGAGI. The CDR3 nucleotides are TGTGCCAGCAACGGGGCGGGCACAGATACGCAGTATTTT. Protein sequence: CASNGAGTDTQYF.

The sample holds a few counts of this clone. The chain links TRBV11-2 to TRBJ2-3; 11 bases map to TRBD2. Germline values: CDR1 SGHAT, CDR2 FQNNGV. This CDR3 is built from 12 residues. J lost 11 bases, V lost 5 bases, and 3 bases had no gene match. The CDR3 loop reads CASSLSGRVQYF. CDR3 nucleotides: TGTGCCAGCAGCCTTAGCGGGAGGGTGCAGTATTTT.

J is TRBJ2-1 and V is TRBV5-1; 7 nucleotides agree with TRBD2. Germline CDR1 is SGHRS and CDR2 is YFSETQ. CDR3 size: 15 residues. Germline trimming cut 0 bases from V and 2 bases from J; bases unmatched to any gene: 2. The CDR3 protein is CASSLGAGTYNEQFF. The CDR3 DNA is TGCGCCAGCAGCTTGGGAGCGGGAACCTACAATGAGCAGTTCTTC.

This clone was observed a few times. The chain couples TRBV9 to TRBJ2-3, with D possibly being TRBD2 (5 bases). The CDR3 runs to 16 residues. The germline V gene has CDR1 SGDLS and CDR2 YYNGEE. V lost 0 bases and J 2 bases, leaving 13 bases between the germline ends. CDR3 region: CASSVAGSGYTDTQYF. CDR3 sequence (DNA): TGTGCCAGCAGCGTAGCTGGCAGCGGCTACACAGATACGCAGTATTTT. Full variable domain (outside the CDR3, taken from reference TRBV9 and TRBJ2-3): DSGVTQTPKHLITATGQRVTLRCSPRSGDLSVYWYQQSLDQGLQFLIQYYNGEERAKGNILERFSAQQFPDLHSELNLSSLELGDSALYFCASSVAGSGYTDTQYFGPGTRLTVL.

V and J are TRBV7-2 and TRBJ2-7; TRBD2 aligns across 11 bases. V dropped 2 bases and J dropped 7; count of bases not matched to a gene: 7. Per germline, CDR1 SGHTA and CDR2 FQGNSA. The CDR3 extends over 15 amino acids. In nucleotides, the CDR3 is TGTGCCAGCAGCTTAACCATAGCGGGAGGGAGAGAGCAGTACTTC. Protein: CASSLTIAGGREQYF.